The 31 T cell receptor beta chains reported below all come from one sample, sequenced in a study of graft-versus-host responses after intestinal transplantation. From the graft tissue, intraepithelial and lamina propria lymphocytes were released through processing. Profiled with immunoSEQ multiplex PCR; TCRdb holds only in-frame clones, not every one. Of fewer than 20,000 clones listed, 75% to 85% are singletons. Source: ileum tissue, taken just under 600 days after intestinal transplantation. The receptors here all came from a human patient who received an intestinal transplant, so some T cells may come from the graft donor.

This clone was observed a few times. This sequence joins TRBV10-3 and TRBJ1-3, with a possible D match to TRBD1 (5 bases). Trimming shortened V by 11 bases and J by 10 bases, and 21 bases separated the two germline ends. This CDR3 spans 13 amino acids. Germline values: CDR1 ENHRY, CDR2 SYGVKD. Here the CDR3 reads CAGGATDLRTIYF. The CDR3 DNA reads TGTGCCGGCGGGGCAACCGACCTACGGACCATATATTTT.

The J gene is TRBJ1-6, the V gene TRBV9; 7 bases are shared with TRBD1. This CDR3 has 16 amino acids. Per the germline V gene, CDR1 is SGDLS and CDR2 is YYNGEE. Trimming cost V 4 bases and J 6 bases; bases outside gene matches: 10. In DNA, the CDR3 is TGTGCCAGCAGCACCCCGTTGGACAGGTTTAATTCACCCCTCCACTTT. Translation: CASSTPLDRFNSPLHF.

The chain employs TRBV5-1 and TRBJ2-3; 11 bases line up with TRBD2. The CDR3 runs to 16 residues. The V and J ends lost 3 bases and 5 bases, in that order; junction bases with no gene match: 8. The germline gives CDR1 SGHRS, CDR2 YFSETQ. The CDR3 loop is CASSWLAGGHGDTQYF. CDR3 nucleotides: TGCGCCAGCAGCTGGCTAGCGGGGGGACACGGAGATACGCAGTATTTT.

This chain links TRBV28 with TRBJ2-7, with D maybe TRBD1 (7 bases). This CDR3 has 14 amino acids. The V end lost 4 bases, the J end lost 2 bases, and 12 bases lay between the germline ends. The germline V gene has CDR1 MDHEN and CDR2 SYDVKM. The CDR3 coding sequence is TGTGCCAGCAGTTCCGCGGGACAGACCTACGAGCAGTACTTC. It specifies CASSSAGQTYEQYF.

This sequence joins TRBV6-1 and TRBJ1-2; D is ambiguous. This CDR3 spans 15 amino acids. V lost 0 bases and J lost 4, with 12 bases in between. CDR1 and CDR2 (germline): MNHNS, SASEGT. CDR3: CASSEATLVSYGYTF. CDR3 coding DNA: TGTGCCAGCAGTGAAGCCACCTTGGTCTCCTATGGCTACACCTTC.

In nucleotides, the CDR3 is TGTGCCAGCAGCTTCCGGGGCCGGGGGAGGACTGAAGCTTTCTTT. Amino acid sequence: CASSFRGRGRTEAFF. V gene TRBV4-2 combines with J gene TRBJ1-1, with a possible D match to TRBD1 (5 bases). The length of the CDR3 is 15 residues. The V end was cut by 5 bases, the J end by 5 bases, with 18 bases between. Germline V gene lookup returns CDR1 LGHNA and CDR2 YNFKEQ.

V and J are TRBV15 and TRBJ1-4, with D unclear. Germline V gene sequence: CDR1 LNHNV, CDR2 YYDKDF (reference sequence). V lost 8 bases and J lost 7, with 23 bases in between. CDR3 length: 16 residues. The CDR3 spells CATVRQPGSVGEKLFF. The CDR3 nucleotides are TGTGCCACCGTCAGGCAGCCTGGGAGTGTAGGTGAAAAACTGTTTTTT.

CDR3 nucleotides: TGTGCCAGCAGCTCTGACAGGGGGTATGGCTACACCTTC. Protein: CASSSDRGYGYTF. The genes are TRBV7-8 and TRBJ1-2; 9 nucleotides line up with TRBD1. CDR1 and CDR2 from the germline V gene are SGHVS and FQNEAQ. The junction had 2 bases not matched to a gene; V was cut back by 4 bases and J by 5 bases. The CDR3 has 13 amino acids.

The chain carries TRBV5-1 and TRBJ2-7; 9 bases line up with TRBD2. In germline, CDR1 is SGHRS, CDR2 YFSETQ. The CDR3 runs 17 residues. V was pared by 0 bases and J by 0 bases, with 7 bases of the junction left unmatched. CDR3 in DNA: TGCGCCAGCAGCTTGGCAGCTAGCGGGGATTCCTCCTACGAGCAGTACTTC. Protein: CASSLAASGDSSYEQYF.

The chain recombines TRBV9 with TRBJ2-3; 8 nucleotides align to TRBD1. The CDR3 runs 15 residues. Trimming removed 4 bases from V and 3 bases from J; junction bases left unmatched: 7. CDR1 and CDR2 (germline): SGDLS, YYNGEE. The CDR3 is CASSLRTGTTDTQYF. CDR3 bases: TGTGCCAGCAGCTTAAGGACAGGGACAACAGATACGCAGTATTTT.

CDR3 loop: CASSFGRYGYTF. For the CDR3, the DNA is TGTGCCAGCAGCTTTGGTCGCTATGGCTACACCTTC. The rearrangement links TRBV5-6 to TRBJ1-2; D ambiguous. Per germline, CDR1 SGHDT and CDR2 YYEEEE. The V end lost 2 bases, the J end lost 4 bases, and 6 bases lay between the germline ends. This CDR3 has 12 amino acids.

The chain recombines TRBV15 with TRBJ1-1, with TRBD1 matching 7 bases. V lost 0 bases, J lost 11 bases, and 9 bases stayed unmatched. Germline V gives CDR1 LNHNV, CDR2 YYDKDF (reference sequence). The CDR3 is 14 residues long. In nucleotides, the CDR3 is TGTGCCACCAGCAGAGATAGGGGGCAGTCGGTTGCTTTCTTT. Encoded protein: CATSRDRGQSVAFF.

J is TRBJ2-5 and V is TRBV18; D gene uncertain. Trimming removed 3 bases from V and 2 bases from J, with 13 bases in between. This CDR3 region has 15 residues. CDR1 is KGHSH and CDR2 is LQKENI in the germline V gene. CDR3 sequence reads: CASSPQSQVQETQYF. The CDR3 DNA reads TGTGCCAGCTCACCCCAGTCACAAGTTCAAGAGACCCAGTACTTC.

This clone was picked up a small number of times. The sample holds other DNA sequences that translate to the same CDR3. The chain combines TRBV7-2 with TRBJ1-5; no reliable D call. The CDR3 has 17 amino acids. Trimming left V 3 bases short and J 9 bases short, with 24 bases between. The V gene's germline CDR1 is SGHTA and CDR2 FQGNSA. The CDR3 here is CASSFNHRANWGGPQHF. In DNA, the CDR3 is TGTGCCAGCAGCTTCAACCACAGAGCTAACTGGGGAGGGCCCCAGCATTTT.

This chain links TRBV6-4 with TRBJ2-7; TRBD2 matches at 15 bases. The CDR3 has 18 residues. Germline trimming cut 6 bases from V and 3 bases from J; bases unmatched to any gene: 12. The germline CDR1 and CDR2 sequences are MRHNA and SNTAGT. CDR3 in DNA: TGTGCCAGCAGGAAACCCGGGACTAGCGGGGGGTTAAGCTACGAGCAGTACTTC. Encoded protein: CASRKPGTSGGLSYEQYF.

This clone showed up just a few times. The J gene is TRBJ1-2, the V gene TRBV14; weak D call: TRBD1 (6 bases). V was cut by 3 bases and J by 5 bases, with 13 bases left in between. This CDR3 contains 14 residues. Germline lookup yields CDR1 SGHDN and CDR2 FVKESK. CDR3 DNA: TGTGCCAGCAGCCAGGGACTGGACAGATATGGCTACACCTTC. This translates into CASSQGLDRYGYTF.

The rearrangement uses TRBV30 and TRBJ2-5; D may be TRBD2 (5 bases). Germline V CDR1 and CDR2: GTSNPN, SVGIG (reference sequence). The CDR3 loop spans 13 amino acids. V lost 2 bases, J lost 0 bases, and 7 bases lay in between. The CDR3 here is CAWSRGYQETQYF. The DNA for the CDR3 is TGTGCCTGGAGTCGAGGGTACCAAGAGACCCAGTACTTC.

The CDR3 sequence: CASNAGGRQETQYF. The CDR3 DNA reads TGTGCCAGTAACGCGGGGGGGCGACAAGAGACCCAGTACTTC. J is TRBJ2-5 and V is TRBV19; TRBD2 aligns across 9 bases. Trimming at V came to 7 bases and at J to 2 bases, leaving 5 bases not matched to a gene. Germline assignment: CDR1 LNHDA and CDR2 SQIVND (reference sequence). The CDR3 sequence is 14 residues long.

This clone has a single count. This chain joins TRBV6-6 and TRBJ1-2; D uncertain. The V gene's germline CDR1 is MNHNY and CDR2 SVGAGI (reference sequence). V dropped 6 bases and J dropped 2 bases, with 10 bases sitting between them. The CDR3 has 13 residues. The CDR3 DNA is TGTGCCAGCAGCTCCCCGGGGAACTATGGCTACACCTTC. This sequence encodes CASSSPGNYGYTF.

This clone appeared a few times. The chain is built from TRBV19 and TRBJ1-1; weak D call: TRBD1 (6 bases). V was shortened by 10 bases and J by 1 base, with 13 bases between the two germline ends. The CDR3 has 13 amino acids. Germline assignment: CDR1 LNHDA and CDR2 SQIVND (reference sequence). As DNA, the CDR3 is TGTGCCACCCAGGACAGTCCGAACACTGAAGCTTTCTTT. Amino acids: CATQDSPNTEAFF.

V is TRBV15 and J is TRBJ2-7; 8 bases agree with TRBD2. V lost 1 base to trimming and J lost 2 bases; unmatched junction nucleotides: 7. Germline CDR1 is LNHNV and CDR2 is YYDKDF (reference sequence). CDR3 length: 16 amino acids. CDR3 coding DNA: TGTGCCACCAGCAGAGCATCGGGACTAGAGCCCTACGAGCAGTACTTC. It codes for CATSRASGLEPYEQYF.

This rearrangement joins TRBV10-3 to TRBJ2-2; D gene ambiguous. Germline assignment: CDR1 ENHRY and CDR2 SYGVKD. Trimming shortened V by 7 bases and J by 1 base, and 10 bases separated the two germline ends. The CDR3 covers 14 residues. In DNA form, the CDR3 reads TGTGCCATCACCAGTATGGTGAACACCGGGGAGCTGTTTTTT. This translates into CAITSMVNTGELFF.

The chain is built from TRBV5-6 and TRBJ2-3, with D perhaps matching TRBD2 (5 bases). The CDR3 sequence is 13 residues long. V was cut by 4 bases and J by 1 base, with 7 bases left in between. CDR1 SGHDT and CDR2 YYEEEE come from the germline V gene. In DNA, the CDR3 is TGTGCCAGCAGCATCGGGGGCACAGATACGCAGTATTTT. It translates to CASSIGGTDTQYF.

The chain uses TRBV9 and TRBJ2-2; 7 positions match TRBD1. CDR1 and CDR2 from the germline V gene are SGDLS and YYNGEE. CDR3 size: 17 residues. V gave up 3 bases and J gave up 4 bases; unmatched junction bases: 12. The CDR3 here is CASSALRGQWGTGELFF. As DNA, the CDR3 is TGTGCCAGCAGCGCCCTCAGGGGACAGTGGGGCACCGGGGAGCTGTTTTTT.

V usage is TRBV1 and J usage is TRBJ2-3; the table's D gene call, TRBD2, was not cross checked with the DNA. TRBV1 is annotated as a pseudogene. The CDR3 has 19 amino acids. This CDR3 is CTSPLGTSGGACQTDTRYF. DNA for the CDR3: TGCACCAGCCCCCTCGGGACTAGCGGGGGGGCGTGTCAGACAGATACGCGGTATTTT.

This chain connects TRBV5-1 to TRBJ1-3; D gene ambiguous. The germline CDR1 and CDR2 sequences are SGHRS and YFSETQ. This CDR3 is built from 15 residues. Trimming removed 0 bases at V and 0 bases at J, with 7 bases between. The CDR3 loop reads CASSLEGGSGNTIYF. In nucleotides, the CDR3 is TGCGCCAGCAGCTTGGAAGGCGGCTCTGGAAACACCATATATTTT. Together with reference TRBV5-1 and TRBJ1-3, the CDR3 gives the full variable domain: KAGVTQTPRYLIKTRGQQVTLSCSPISGHRSVSWYQQTPGQGLQFLFEYFSETQRNKGNFPGRFSGRQFSNSRSEMNVSTLELGDSALYLCASSLEGGSGNTIYFGEGSWLTVV.

The CDR3 reads CASSLEGGERYEQYF. The CDR3 nucleotides read TGTGCCAGCAGCTTAGAAGGGGGAGAACGCTACGAGCAGTACTTC. V usage is TRBV7-9 and J usage is TRBJ2-7, with D maybe TRBD1 (6 bases). Germline CDR1 SEHNR, CDR2 FQNEAQ (reference sequence). The CDR3 sequence is 15 residues long. V was trimmed by 1 base and J by 3 bases, leaving 13 bases between them.

The CDR3 here is CASSQDRVSNQPQHF. The DNA of the CDR3 is TGTGCCAGTAGCCAAGACAGGGTCAGCAATCAGCCCCAGCATTTT. V and J are TRBV19 and TRBJ1-5, with TRBD1 matching over 7 bases. The CDR3 sequence is 15 residues long. The V segment lost 6 bases and the J segment 1 base; nucleotides outside the gene matches: 6. The germline V gene has CDR1 LNHDA and CDR2 SQIVND (reference sequence).

This chain connects TRBV5-5 to TRBJ1-5, with D maybe TRBD1 (5 bases). The CDR3 covers 15 residues. Germline V CDR1 and CDR2: SGHKS, YYEKEE (reference sequence). Trimming shortened V by 6 bases and J by 0 bases, and 13 bases separated the two germline ends. CDR3 residues: CASNIDSYSNQPQHF. As DNA, the CDR3 is TGTGCCAGCAATATAGACAGTTATAGCAATCAGCCCCAGCATTTT.

V gene TRBV13 combines with J gene TRBJ1-2; no clear D gene. Between the trimmed V and J ends, which lost 0 bases and 7 bases, there was a span of 6 bases. The length of the CDR3 is 12 residues. Germline CDR1 PRHDT, CDR2 FYEKMQ (reference sequence). The CDR3 bases are TGTGCCAGCAGCTTAGGGGGCAGTGGCTACACCTTC. It codes for CASSLGGSGYTF.

CDR3 protein: CAISEFRRGETQYF. As DNA, the CDR3 is TGTGCCATCAGTGAGTTCCGCAGGGGAGAGACCCAGTACTTC. V gene TRBV10-3 combines with J gene TRBJ2-5; D perhaps matches TRBD1 (6 bases). The CDR3 contains 14 residues. From germline, CDR1 is ENHRY and CDR2 SYGVKD. Trimming took off 1 base at V and 4 bases at J, with 10 bases between the two ends.